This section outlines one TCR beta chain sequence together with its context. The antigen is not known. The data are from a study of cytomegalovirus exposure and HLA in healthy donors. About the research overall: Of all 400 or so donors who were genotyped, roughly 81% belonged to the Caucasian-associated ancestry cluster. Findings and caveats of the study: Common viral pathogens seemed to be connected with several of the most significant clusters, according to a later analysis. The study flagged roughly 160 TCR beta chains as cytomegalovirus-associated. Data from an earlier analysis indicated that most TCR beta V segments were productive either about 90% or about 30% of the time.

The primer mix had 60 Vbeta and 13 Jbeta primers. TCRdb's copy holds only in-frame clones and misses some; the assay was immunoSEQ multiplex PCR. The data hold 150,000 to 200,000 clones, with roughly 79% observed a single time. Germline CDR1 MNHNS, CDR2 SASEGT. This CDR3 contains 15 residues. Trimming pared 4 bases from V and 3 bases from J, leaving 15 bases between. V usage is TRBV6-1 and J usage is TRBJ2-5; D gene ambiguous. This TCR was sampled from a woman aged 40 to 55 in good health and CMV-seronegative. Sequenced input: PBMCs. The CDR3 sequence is CASSVYLPAEETQYF. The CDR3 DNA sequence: TGTGCCAGCAGTGTATACCTACCTGCCGAAGAGACCCAGTACTTC.